The entry below describes one T cell receptor beta chain. One junction end disagrees with the germline gene, perhaps due to a read error. This entry is derived from a study of blood T cell repertoires in COVID-19. Overall study: COVID-19 samples collected from the United States, Italy and Spain covered acute and convalescent phases. The cDNA or gDNA used as material had been derived from T cells, B-cell-depleted T cells, or PBMCs.

The method was immunoSEQ multiplex PCR; TCRdb's version includes in-frame clones alone and lacks a portion of them. The repertoire consists of some 300,000 clones, with 90% occurring once and the leading ten covering around 0.96%. This CDR3 spans 14 amino acids. Per germline, CDR1 SGDLS and CDR2 YYNGEE. Sequences were obtained from peripheral blood. The clonotype was recovered from a woman between 40 and 50 years old with COVID-19, enrolled during active disease. J is TRBJ2-7 and V is TRBV9, with 7 bases fitting TRBD1. Here the CDR3 reads CTSSVGTVSYEQYF. The DNA for the CDR3 is TGTACCAGCAGCGTAGGGACAGTATCCTACGAGCAGTACTTC. The full variable domain, with the rest looked up from reference TRBV9 and TRBJ2-7, is DSGVTQTPKHLITATGQRVTLRCSPRSGDLSVYWYQQSLDQGLQFLIQYYNGEERAKGNILERFSAQQFPDLHSELNLSSLELGDSALYFCTSSVGTVSYEQYFGPGTRLTVT.